This T cell receptor (beta chain) was found in a study of blood T cell repertoires in COVID-19. Study-wide context: Samples came from the United States, Italy and Spain, spanning acute and convalescent COVID-19. PBMCs, B-cell-depleted T cells, or T cells provided the cDNA or gDNA that made up the material.

Germline lookup yields CDR1 SEHNR and CDR2 FQNEAQ (reference sequence). The ends were cut back, 6 bases at V and 0 bases at J, with 23 bases in the middle. The CDR3 extends over 18 amino acids. In the study's own analysis: Counts of nucleated cells, estimated from reference gene primer amplification, were obtained. Sequenced by immunoSEQ multiplex PCR; TCRdb stores in-frame clones only, minus some. V, J and clone size were drawn from that table, and D and trimming were deduced from the DNA. The sample has 90,000 to 130,000 clones, 76% seen once; the top ten hold more than 3.5%. The source material was peripheral blood. This receptor was taken from an elderly woman with acute or convalescent COVID-19. V gene TRBV7-9 combines with J gene TRBJ1-1, with TRBD1 as a possible D gene (6 bases). The DNA of the CDR3 is TGTGCCAGCAGTTATTTACCCGGGACAAGATACATGAACACTGAAGCTTTCTTT. Protein sequence: CASSYLPGTRYMNTEAFF.